This T cell receptor beta chain was documented in a study of cytomegalovirus exposure and HLA in healthy donors. As for the study in general: Unique TCRs numbering some 77 million, obtained from HLA-typed donors, made up an early data release.

A word on this clone: The antigen remains undetermined.

Use of 60 Vbeta and 13 Jbeta primers characterized the PCR. Generated by immunoSEQ multiplex PCR, the TCRdb table keeps only in-frame clones and is missing some. This listing includes roughly 110,000 clones. Notes on the study in general: With further analysis later on, most CMV-associated TCR beta chains appeared HLA-restricted. A link between a missense DCLRE1C variant and TCR beta V- and J-gene trimming emerged from a later analysis.

With 3 bases clipped from V and 2 bases from J, the junction kept 7 bases outside the gene matches. This CDR3 comprises 17 residues. Germline V gene data show CDR1 as KGHSH and CDR2 as LQKENI. Sequencing used PBMCs. This clonotype was obtained from a man under 40 in good health and CMV-seronegative. The chain employs TRBV18 and TRBJ1-5; 10 bases line up with TRBD1. CDR3 region: CASSPGWTGGGNQPQHF. In DNA form, the CDR3 reads TGTGCCAGCTCACCCGGATGGACAGGGGGGGGCAATCAGCCCCAGCATTTT.